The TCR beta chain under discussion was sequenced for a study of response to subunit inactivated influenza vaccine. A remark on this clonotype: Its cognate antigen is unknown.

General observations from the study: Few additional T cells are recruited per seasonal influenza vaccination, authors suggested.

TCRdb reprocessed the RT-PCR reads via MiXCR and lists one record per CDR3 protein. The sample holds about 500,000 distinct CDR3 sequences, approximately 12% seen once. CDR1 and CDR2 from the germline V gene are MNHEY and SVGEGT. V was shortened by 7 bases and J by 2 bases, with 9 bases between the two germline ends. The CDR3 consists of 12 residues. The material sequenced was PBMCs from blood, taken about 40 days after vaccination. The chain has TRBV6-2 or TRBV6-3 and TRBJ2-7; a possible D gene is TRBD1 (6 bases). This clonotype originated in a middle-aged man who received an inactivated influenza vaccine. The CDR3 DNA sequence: TGTGCCAGCAAAGGACAGCCCTACGAGCAGTACTTC. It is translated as CASKGQPYEQYF.